Listed below are T cell receptor beta chains from one sample, sequenced in a study of cytomegalovirus exposure and HLA in healthy donors. The repertoire was sequenced with immunoSEQ multiplex PCR; TCRdb's copy has only in-frame clones and lacks some. The sample has about 65,000 clones, 92% seen once. The sample taken for sequencing was PBMCs. Source of these receptors: a woman aged 18-35 years in good health and CMV-seronegative. Both conserved end residues are part of each CDR3. Clone size is not always given. Where it is, it says once, few, many or a class for expanded clones.

clone_size v_call cdr3_aa
NA TRBV6-5 CATRTGVEGYSPLHF
NA TRBV4-1 CASSLIQGDTEAFF
NA TRBV4-3 CASSPEPGLEGDEQFF
NA TRBV6-1 CASSEGATRNTIYF
NA TRBV18 CASSPPRGQMNTEAFF
NA TRBV10-3 CAISRPGQGSYEQYF
NA TRBV30 CAWSPTPEKLFF
NA TRBV6-1 CAIQGVLLTEAFF
NA TRBV7-9 CASSLGTGSTEAFF
NA TRBV5-5 CASSFDRGHREQFF
once TRBV11-3 CASGPGTEQFF
NA TRBV28 CASSYAGGNQPQHF
NA TRBV19 CGAGEVGELFF
once TRBV7-9 CASSLSGSFSYEQYF
NA TRBV27 CASSLYRNEKLFF
NA TRBV6-5 CASESGGGGNTIYF
NA TRBV20-1 CSARDLYEQYF
NA TRBV28 CASNPAGPNTEAFF
NA TRBV10-2 CASRETGRTGELFF
NA TRBV7-6 CASSLDGTSGTQYF
once TRBV5-1 CASSFGTGVEEQYF
NA TRBV29-1 CSVEWQGRGYTF
few TRBV4-2 CASSQESAGGPDEQFF
NA TRBV4-1 CASSPARDTQYF
few TRBV5-1 CASSLAGGTDTQYF
once TRBV30 CAWSAIQTAHGYTF
once TRBV19 CASSIGRNTEAFF
once TRBV7-3 CASSLGGGTNIQYF
NA TRBV11-2 CASSFSPYNEQFF
NA TRBV28 CASSLAGGSHGYTF
NA TRBV28 CASSLWDRGRRRSNQPQHF
NA TRBV5-4 CASSDSRQETQYF
NA TRBV5-6 CASSLRGGRSYNEQFF
NA TRBV4-1 CASSQLQGNTEAFF
NA TRBV6-1 CASTTTGTSGNTIYF